A selection of T cell receptor beta chains follows, all from one sample in a study of beta chain features in type 1 diabetes. Measured with immunoSEQ multiplex PCR; TCRdb has only the in-frame clones, and not every one. This table holds 200,000 to 250,000 clones, approximately 10% found once. Specimen: central memory CD4+ T cells from blood. Receptor source: a man between 18 and 35 years old in good health. Both conserved end residues are part of each CDR3. A D gene is named only where the DNA matches it firmly. Clone sizes are given selectively: once, few, many, or a class where the clone is expanded.

TGTGCCATCAGTGAACTAGACAAGAACACTGAAGCTTTCTTT	CAISELDKNTEAFF	-	TRBJ1-1	TRBV10-3	-
TGTGCCAGCAGTGAGGGGGACAGAGCTAACTATGGCTACACCTTC	CASSEGDRANYGYTF	few	TRBJ1-2	TRBV2	TRBD1
TGTGCCTGGTACCAGGGACACTCTAACTATGGCTACACCTTC	CAWYQGHSNYGYTF	few	TRBJ1-2	TRBV30	-
TGTGCCACCAAAGTACTGAGCGGGAGCAATGAGCAGTTCTTC	CATKVLSGSNEQFF	many	TRBJ2-1	TRBV10-3	TRBD2
TGCAGCGTTGAAGAGTCGGGGGGCGCCTCCTACGAGCAGTACTTC	CSVEESGGASYEQYF	few	TRBJ2-7	TRBV29-1	-
TGTGCCAGCAGCCCGGGACTATCGGAGCAGTACTTC	CASSPGLSEQYF	few	TRBJ2-7	TRBV7-2	TRBD2
TGCAGTGCTTACTTTACAAGCGGCTACACCTTC	CSAYFTSGYTF	-	TRBJ1-2	TRBV20-1	-
TGTGCCAGCAGCCTAATGGGGAGAGGGGATGAGCAGTTCTTC	CASSLMGRGDEQFF	-	TRBJ2-1	TRBV7-3	-
TGCGCCAGCAGCCAAGATCAGGAGCAGCCCCAGCATTTT	CASSQDQEQPQHF	-	TRBJ1-5	TRBV4-3	-
TGTGCCAGCAGCTTAGATCCCCCAGGGTCAGATACGCAGTATTTT	CASSLDPPGSDTQYF	few	TRBJ2-3	TRBV11-2	-
TGTGCCAGCAGTCTAGCGGGAGGGAGCACAGATACGCAGTATTTT	CASSLAGGSTDTQYF	few	TRBJ2-3	TRBV2	TRBD2
TGTGCCAGCAGTTTCCGGACAGGGACCACAGATACGCAGTATTTT	CASSFRTGTTDTQYF	-	TRBJ2-3	TRBV28	TRBD1
TGTGCCAGCAGCCCGGGACAGGGGGCGAGGGGGAAAGATGGCTACACCTTC	CASSPGQGARGKDGYTF	many	TRBJ1-2	TRBV4-2	TRBD1
TGTGCCAGCTCTCAGGGGGACCGGACAGATCGTACCTACAATGAGCAGTTCTTC	CASSQGDRTDRTYNEQFF	-	TRBJ2-1	TRBV27	TRBD1
TGTGCCATCAGTGAAGTCAACGAGCAGTACTTC	CAISEVNEQYF	-	TRBJ2-7	TRBV10-3	-
TGTGCAAGTCGCTTAGGACTAGCGGGCGACAATGAGCAGTTCTTC	CASRLGLAGDNEQFF	few	TRBJ2-1	TRBV12-2	-
TGTGCTAGCAGCCCTCTTCGAGCGCGGGGGGCCTACGAGCAGTACTTC	CASSPLRARGAYEQYF	-	TRBJ2-7	TRBV7-7	TRBD2
TGTGCCAGCAGCTTACCCCCTCGGCTAGCGGGAAGGGTCAATGAGCAGTTCTTC	CASSLPPRLAGRVNEQFF	-	TRBJ2-1	TRBV7-9	TRBD2
TGTGCCATCGCCCCAGCAGGGAACTATGGCTACACCTTC	CAIAPAGNYGYTF	few	TRBJ1-2	TRBV10-3	-
TGCGCCAGCAGCCAAGCTGCGACTAGCGGAGACTACAATGAGCAGTTCTTC	CASSQAATSGDYNEQFF	-	TRBJ2-1	TRBV4-1	TRBD2
TGTGCCACCAGCAGAGATCAGGGAGTGGAGGAGACCCAGTACTTC	CATSRDQGVEETQYF	many	TRBJ2-5	TRBV15	-
TGTGCCAGCAGCCGGGACAGGGGGTACGAGCAGTACTTC	CASSRDRGYEQYF	few	TRBJ2-7	TRBV6-6	TRBD1
TGCAGCGTGGCTGCGGCGCGGGACAGTTACGAGCAGTACTTC	CSVAAARDSYEQYF	-	TRBJ2-7	TRBV29-1	-
TGTGCCAGCAGCGTAGCTCCTAATCAGCCCCAGCATTTT	CASSVAPNQPQHF	-	TRBJ1-5	TRBV9	-
TGCGCCAGCAGCCAAGCCAGAAACACTGAAGCTTTCTTT	CASSQARNTEAFF	few	TRBJ1-1	TRBV4-3	-
TGTGCCAGCAGTTACAGGCAGGCCTACGAGCAGTACTTC	CASSYRQAYEQYF	few	TRBJ2-7	TRBV6-5	-
TGTGCCAGTAGGGAAGCCGGGACAAGCGTCACCGGGGAGCTGTTTTTT	CASREAGTSVTGELFF	-	TRBJ2-2	TRBV19	-
TGTGCCTGGAGTGTAAACGGAGAGGAGCAGTACTTC	CAWSVNGEEQYF	-	TRBJ2-5	TRBV30	-
TGTGCCTGGAGTTCTCCCCCGCAGATCAAGTCCCAGCATTTT	CAWSSPPQIKSQHF	-	TRBJ1-5	TRBV30	-
TGTGCCAGTAGTAGGGACAGCGGAGCGTGGACAGATACGCAGTATTTT	CASSRDSGAWTDTQYF	-	TRBJ2-3	TRBV19	TRBD1
TGTGCCAGCAGTGTGGACAATCCCGGGGCCAACGTCCTGACTTTC	CASSVDNPGANVLTF	few	TRBJ2-6	TRBV2	-
TGTGCCAGCAGCTTTTCCTCCGGCTACGAGCAGTACTTC	CASSFSSGYEQYF	many	TRBJ2-7	TRBV7-9	-
TGTGCCAGCTCACAAGTAAACACAGATACGCAGTATTTT	CASSQVNTDTQYF	-	TRBJ2-3	TRBV18	-
TGTGCCAGCAGTTACGGGGGGAATCAGCCCCAGCATTTT	CASSYGGNQPQHF	-	TRBJ1-5	TRBV6-5	-
TGTGCCTGGAGTGTGGGCGGGAGGACTACGCAGTATTTT	CAWSVGGRTTQYF	many	TRBJ2-3	TRBV30	TRBD2
TGTGCCAGCAGTAGGGACAGGGGGTACGAGCAGTACTTC	CASSRDRGYEQYF	few	TRBJ2-7	TRBV6-5	TRBD1
TGTGCCACCAAGTTATCGAGAGGCGGTAGGGAGCTGTTTTTT	CATKLSRGGRELFF	many	TRBJ2-2	TRBV15	-
TGTGCCAGCAGCGCGACTAGCGGGTTAGGCAATGAGCAGTTCTTC	CASSATSGLGNEQFF	-	TRBJ2-1	TRBV9	TRBD2
TGCAGCGTTCACCTTAGCTCCTACGAGCAGTACTTC	CSVHLSSYEQYF	-	TRBJ2-7	TRBV29-1	-
TGTGCCAGCAGCCTCCTAGCGGGAGGTACTGTCAATGAGCAGTTCTTC	CASSLLAGGTVNEQFF	few	TRBJ2-1	TRBV7-2	TRBD2
TGCGCCAGCAGCCAAGATCGGGGGACAGGGTCCGGCAATGAGCAGTTCTTC	CASSQDRGTGSGNEQFF	-	TRBJ2-1	TRBV4-3	TRBD1
TGTGCCAGCAGTTCACCACGCAAGGACACAGATACGCAGTATTTT	CASSSPRKDTDTQYF	many	TRBJ2-3	TRBV27	-
TGTGCCAGCAGACAGGGCGCGGATCAGCCCCAGCATTTT	CASRQGADQPQHF	-	TRBJ1-5	TRBV28	-
TGTGCCAGCAGCTTAGCTCGGGGAGCGTCAACCGGGGAGCTGTTTTTT	CASSLARGASTGELFF	few	TRBJ2-2	TRBV7-9	-
TGTGCCAGCTCCGGACCGAACACCGGGGAGCTGTTTTTT	CASSGPNTGELFF	few	TRBJ2-2	TRBV6-5	-
TGTGCCAGCAGACTAGCGCCGAGCACAGATACGCAGTATTTT	CASRLAPSTDTQYF	few	TRBJ2-3	TRBV28	TRBD2
TGTGCCAGCAGTTTAACAGGTCTCAGCTATGGCTACACCTTC	CASSLTGLSYGYTF	-	TRBJ1-2	TRBV27	-
TGCAGCGTTGAACGGCCGGATAATGAAAAACTGTTTTTT	CSVERPDNEKLFF	few	TRBJ1-4	TRBV29-1	-
TGTGCCAGTAGTATAGAGCGTAACACCGGGGAGCTGTTTTTT	CASSIERNTGELFF	-	TRBJ2-2	TRBV19	-
TGCAGCGTACGGACGGACAAATACGAGCAGTACTTC	CSVRTDKYEQYF	many	TRBJ2-7	TRBV29-1	-
TGTGCCAGCTCACTATCGACCCCTCCTGAGCAGTTCTTC	CASSLSTPPEQFF	-	TRBJ2-1	TRBV18	-
TGTGCCAGCAGTGCACTAGCGGGAGTGGGCCCGTCGCAGTATTTT	CASSALAGVGPSQYF	-	TRBJ2-3	TRBV2	TRBD2
TGCGCCAGCAGCCAAGACTTACAGGGAGATGAGCAGTTCTTC	CASSQDLQGDEQFF	few	TRBJ2-1	TRBV4-3	-
TGTGCCAGCAGTCATAGACGGGGTGAAAAACTGTTTTTT	CASSHRRGEKLFF	-	TRBJ1-4	TRBV27	-
TGCAGCGTTGATCGAGGGAAACGGAATGAGCAGTTCTTC	CSVDRGKRNEQFF	-	TRBJ2-1	TRBV29-1	-